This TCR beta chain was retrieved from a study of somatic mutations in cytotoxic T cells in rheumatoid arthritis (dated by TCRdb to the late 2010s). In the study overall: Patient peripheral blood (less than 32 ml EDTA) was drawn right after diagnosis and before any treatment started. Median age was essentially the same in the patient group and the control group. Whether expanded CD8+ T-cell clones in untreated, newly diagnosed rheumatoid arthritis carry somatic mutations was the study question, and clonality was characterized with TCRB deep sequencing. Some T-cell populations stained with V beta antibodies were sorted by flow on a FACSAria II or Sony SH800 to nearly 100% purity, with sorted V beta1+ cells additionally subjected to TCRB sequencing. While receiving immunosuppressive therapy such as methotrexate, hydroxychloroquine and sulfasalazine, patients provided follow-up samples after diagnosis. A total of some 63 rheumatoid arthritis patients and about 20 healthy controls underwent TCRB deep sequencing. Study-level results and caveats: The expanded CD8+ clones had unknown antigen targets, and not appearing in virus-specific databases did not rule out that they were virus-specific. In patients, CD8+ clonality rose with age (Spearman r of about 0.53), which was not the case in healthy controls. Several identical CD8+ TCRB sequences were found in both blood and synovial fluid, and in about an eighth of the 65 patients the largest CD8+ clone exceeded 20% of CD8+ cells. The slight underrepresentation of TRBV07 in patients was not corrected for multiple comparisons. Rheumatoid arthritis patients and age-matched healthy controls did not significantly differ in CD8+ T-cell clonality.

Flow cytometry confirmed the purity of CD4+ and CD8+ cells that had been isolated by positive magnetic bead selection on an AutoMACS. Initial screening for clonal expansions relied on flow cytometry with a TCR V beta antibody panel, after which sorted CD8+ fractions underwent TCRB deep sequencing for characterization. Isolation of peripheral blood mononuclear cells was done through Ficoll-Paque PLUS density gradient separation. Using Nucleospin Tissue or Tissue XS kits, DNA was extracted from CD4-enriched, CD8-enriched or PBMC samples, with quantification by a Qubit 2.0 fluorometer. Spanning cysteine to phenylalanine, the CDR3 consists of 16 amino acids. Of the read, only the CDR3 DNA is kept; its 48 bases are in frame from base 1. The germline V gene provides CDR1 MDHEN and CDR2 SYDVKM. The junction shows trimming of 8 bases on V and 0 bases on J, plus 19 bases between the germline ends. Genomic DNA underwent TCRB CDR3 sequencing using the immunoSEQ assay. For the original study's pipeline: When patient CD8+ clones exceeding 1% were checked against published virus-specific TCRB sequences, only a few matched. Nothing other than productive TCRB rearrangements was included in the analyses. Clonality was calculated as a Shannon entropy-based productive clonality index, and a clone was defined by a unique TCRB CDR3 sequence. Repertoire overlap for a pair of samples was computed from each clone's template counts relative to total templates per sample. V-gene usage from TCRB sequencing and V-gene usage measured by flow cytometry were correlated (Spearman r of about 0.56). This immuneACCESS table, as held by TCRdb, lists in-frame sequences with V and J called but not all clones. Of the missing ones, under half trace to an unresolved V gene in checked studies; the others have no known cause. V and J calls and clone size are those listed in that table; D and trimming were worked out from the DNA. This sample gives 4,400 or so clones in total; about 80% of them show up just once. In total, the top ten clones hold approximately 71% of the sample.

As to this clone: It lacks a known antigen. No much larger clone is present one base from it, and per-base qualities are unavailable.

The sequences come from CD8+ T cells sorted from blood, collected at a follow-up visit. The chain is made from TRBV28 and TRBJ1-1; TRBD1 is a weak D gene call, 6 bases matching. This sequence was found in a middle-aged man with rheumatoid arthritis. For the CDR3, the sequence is CASGLWTDNMNTEAFF. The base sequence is TGTGCCAGCGGATTGTGGACAGACAATATGAACACTGAAGCTTTCTTT.